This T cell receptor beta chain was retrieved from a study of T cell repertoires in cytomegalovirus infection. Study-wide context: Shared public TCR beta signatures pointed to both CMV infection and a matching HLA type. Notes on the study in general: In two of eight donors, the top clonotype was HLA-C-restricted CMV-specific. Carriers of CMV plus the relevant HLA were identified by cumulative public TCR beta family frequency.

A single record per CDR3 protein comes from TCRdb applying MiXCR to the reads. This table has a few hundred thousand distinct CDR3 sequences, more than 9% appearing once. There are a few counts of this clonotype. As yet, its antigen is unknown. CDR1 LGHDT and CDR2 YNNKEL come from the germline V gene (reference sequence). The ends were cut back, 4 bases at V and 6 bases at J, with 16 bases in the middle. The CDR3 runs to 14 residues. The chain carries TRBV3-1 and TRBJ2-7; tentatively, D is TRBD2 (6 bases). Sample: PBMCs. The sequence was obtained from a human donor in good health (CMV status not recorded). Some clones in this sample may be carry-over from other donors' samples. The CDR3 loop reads CASSPPGLPLEQYF. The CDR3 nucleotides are TGTGCCAGCAGCCCACCCGGACTACCTCTCGAGCAGTACTTC.